Listed below are T cell receptor beta chains from one sample, sequenced in a study of PD-1 blockade in classical Hodgkin lymphoma. The protocol was immunoSEQ multiplex PCR, while the TCRdb copy is restricted to in-frame clones and leaves out a portion. The repertoire has tens of thousands of clones, roughly 87% of them found once; the top ten carry 9.5% to 12%. Sample: peripheral blood mononuclear cells (PBMCs), taken before the second cycle of nivolumab. Every receptor here comes from a human donor with classical Hodgkin lymphoma. Both conserved end residues are part of each CDR3. The D gene is left open where the match is weak. The size of a clone is reported for some rows only, either as once, few or many, or as a class for expanded clones.

TRBD1,TRBV9,once,TRBJ2-1,CASSVSLWDRGPNEQFF,TGTGCCAGCAGCGTTTCTTTGTGGGACAGGGGGCCCAATGAGCAGTTCTTC
.,TRBV7-6,.,TRBJ2-2,CASSLTAGNTGELFF,TGTGCCAGCAGCTTAACCGCAGGGAACACCGGGGAGCTGTTTTTT
TRBD1,TRBV7-8,.,TRBJ2-1,CASSRRDRGINEQFF,TGTGCCAGCAGTCGACGGGACAGGGGGATCAATGAGCAGTTCTTC
TRBD1,TRBV25-1,.,TRBJ1-5,CASSGDRPNQPQHF,TGTGCCAGCAGTGGGGACAGACCGAATCAGCCCCAGCATTTT
.,TRBV28,.,TRBJ2-1,CASSSPGGRSYNEQFF,TGTGCCAGCAGTTCCCCCGGGGGACGGAGTTACAATGAGCAGTTCTTC
.,TRBV27,.,TRBJ2-7,CASSSSPRDYEQYF,TGTGCCAGCAGTTCCTCGCCCAGGGACTACGAGCAGTACTTC
TRBD1,TRBV27,.,TRBJ1-1,CASRPWDRDTEAFF,TGTGCCAGCAGGCCCTGGGACAGGGACACTGAAGCTTTCTTT
.,TRBV6-1,.,TRBJ2-5,CASSAGRIETQYF,TGTGCCAGCAGTGCGGGACGAATAGAGACCCAGTACTTC
TRBD2,TRBV7-8,.,TRBJ2-1,CASSERRLAGVREQFF,TGTGCCAGCAGCGAACGAAGACTAGCGGGAGTACGTGAGCAGTTCTTC
TRBD1,TRBV5-1,.,TRBJ1-4,CASSSGQGATNEKLFF,TGCGCCAGCAGCTCTGGACAGGGGGCGACTAATGAAAAACTGTTTTTT
.,TRBV18,once,TRBJ1-2,CASSPRGEANYGYTF,TGTGCCAGCTCACCACGAGGGGAAGCTAACTATGGCTACACCTTC
TRBD2,TRBV6-1,.,TRBJ2-3,CASREGVTDTQYF,TGTGCCAGCCGGGAGGGTGTCACAGATACGCAGTATTTT
TRBD2,TRBV19,.,TRBJ2-3,CATSSGGAYTQYF,TGTGCCACTAGTAGCGGGGGGGCTTATACGCAGTATTTT
.,TRBV11-1,.,TRBJ1-1,CASSLNPAGFTEAFF,TGTGCCAGCAGCTTAAACCCAGCAGGGTTCACTGAAGCTTTCTTT
.,TRBV11-2,.,TRBJ2-5,CASSPDVGQGQETQYF,TGTGCCAGCAGCCCCGACGTCGGTCAGGGCCAAGAGACCCAGTACTTC
.,TRBV27,.,TRBJ2-3,CASSLGDSTDTQYF,TGTGCCAGCAGTTTGGGGGATAGCACAGATACGCAGTATTTT
.,TRBV4-2,.,TRBJ1-5,CASSQEAPGMQPQHF,TGTGCCAGCAGCCAAGAGGCGCCAGGGATGCAGCCCCAGCATTTT
.,TRBV2,.,TRBJ2-1,CASSENGGEQFF,TGTGCCAGCAGTGAAAACGGGGGTGAGCAGTTCTTC